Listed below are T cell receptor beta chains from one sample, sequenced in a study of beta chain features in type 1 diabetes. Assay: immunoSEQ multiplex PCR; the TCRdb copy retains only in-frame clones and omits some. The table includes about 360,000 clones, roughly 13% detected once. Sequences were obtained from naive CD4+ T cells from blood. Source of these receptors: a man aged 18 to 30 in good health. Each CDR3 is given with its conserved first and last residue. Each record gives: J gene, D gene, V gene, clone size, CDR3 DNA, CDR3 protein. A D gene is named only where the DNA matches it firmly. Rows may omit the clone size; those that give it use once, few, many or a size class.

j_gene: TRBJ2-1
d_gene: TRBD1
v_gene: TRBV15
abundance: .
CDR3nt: TGTGCCACCAGCAGAGACGCCCCCGGGACAGGGGTCGATGAGCAGTTCTTC
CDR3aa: CATSRDAPGTGVDEQFF

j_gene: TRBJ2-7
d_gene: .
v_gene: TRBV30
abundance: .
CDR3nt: TGTGCCTGGAGTCCGTCCTACGAGCAGTACTTC
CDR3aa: CAWSPSYEQYF

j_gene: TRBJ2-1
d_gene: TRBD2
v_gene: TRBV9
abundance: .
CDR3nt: TGTGCCAGCAGCGTAGGCGGGAGTTACGTCAATGAGCAGTTCTTC
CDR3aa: CASSVGGSYVNEQFF

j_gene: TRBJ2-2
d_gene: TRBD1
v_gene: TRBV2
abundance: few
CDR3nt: TGTGCCAGCAGGCTGGACAGGGCCGGGACCGGGGAGCTGTTTTTT
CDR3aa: CASRLDRAGTGELFF

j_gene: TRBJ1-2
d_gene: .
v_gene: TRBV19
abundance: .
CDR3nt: TGTGCCAGTGGGACTGGCTGGGGTTTGTATGGCTACACCTTC
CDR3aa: CASGTGWGLYGYTF

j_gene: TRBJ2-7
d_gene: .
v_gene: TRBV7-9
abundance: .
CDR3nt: TGTGCGACAGAGACAAAAACCTACGAGCAGTACTTC
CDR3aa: CATETKTYEQYF

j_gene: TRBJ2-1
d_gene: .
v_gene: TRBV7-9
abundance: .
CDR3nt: TGTGCCAGCAGCAAATCCGGGACAACCTACAATGAGCAGTTCTTC
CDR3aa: CASSKSGTTYNEQFF

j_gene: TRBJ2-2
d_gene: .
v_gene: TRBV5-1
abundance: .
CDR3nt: TGCGCCAGCAGCCCCGCGGGCGGGGAGCTGTTTTTT
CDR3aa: CASSPAGGELFF

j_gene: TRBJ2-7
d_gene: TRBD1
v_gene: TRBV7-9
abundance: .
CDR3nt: TGTGCCAGCACCAAGACAGGGGGGGCCTACGAGCAGTACTTC
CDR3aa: CASTKTGGAYEQYF

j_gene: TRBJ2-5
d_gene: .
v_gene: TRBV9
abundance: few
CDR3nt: TGTGCCAGCAGCGTAGGTCCGAGGGGGGGCCAGACCCAGTACTTC
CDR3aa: CASSVGPRGGQTQYF

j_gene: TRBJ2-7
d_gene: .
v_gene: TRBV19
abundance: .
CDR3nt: TGTGCCAGTAGTATTCAAGGCCGGGGGGAGCAGTACTTC
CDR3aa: CASSIQGRGEQYF

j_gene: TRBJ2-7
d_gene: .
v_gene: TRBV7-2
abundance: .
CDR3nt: TGTGCCAGCAGCTCACCTGTGGGCCACGAGCAGTACTTC
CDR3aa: CASSSPVGHEQYF

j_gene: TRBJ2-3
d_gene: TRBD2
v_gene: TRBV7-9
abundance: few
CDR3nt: TGTGCCAGCAGCGCCGGGCTAGCGGTCACAGATACGCAGTATTTT
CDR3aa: CASSAGLAVTDTQYF

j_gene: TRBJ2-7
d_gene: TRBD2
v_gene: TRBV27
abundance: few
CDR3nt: TGTGCCAGCAGTTTGACTAGCGGGTTAAGCGAGCAGTACTTC
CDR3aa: CASSLTSGLSEQYF

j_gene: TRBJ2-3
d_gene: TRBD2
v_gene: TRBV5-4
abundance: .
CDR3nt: TGTGCCAGCAGCTCTCTAGCGGGGGGCACAGATACGCAGTATTTT
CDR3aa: CASSSLAGGTDTQYF

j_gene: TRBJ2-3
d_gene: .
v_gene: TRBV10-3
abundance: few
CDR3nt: TGTGCCATCAGGCCTTCGGAGAGAACAGATACGCAGTATTTT
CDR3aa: CAIRPSERTDTQYF

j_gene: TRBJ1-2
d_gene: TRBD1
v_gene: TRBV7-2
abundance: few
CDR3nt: TGTGCCAGCAGCTCACAGGGGGGTGGGTATGGCTACACCTTC
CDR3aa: CASSSQGGGYGYTF

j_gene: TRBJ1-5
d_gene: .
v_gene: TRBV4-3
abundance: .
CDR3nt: TGCGCCAGCAGCCAAGAAGCGTGGCAGGGAAGCAATCAGCCCCAGCATTTT
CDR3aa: CASSQEAWQGSNQPQHF

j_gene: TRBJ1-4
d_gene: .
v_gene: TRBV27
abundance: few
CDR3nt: TGTGCCAGCAGTCGAAGCCTAAATGAAAAACTGTTTTTT
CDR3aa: CASSRSLNEKLFF

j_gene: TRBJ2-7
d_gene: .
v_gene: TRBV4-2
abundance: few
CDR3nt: TGTGCCAGCAGCCGCACAGGAGCCTACGAGCAGTACTTC
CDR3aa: CASSRTGAYEQYF

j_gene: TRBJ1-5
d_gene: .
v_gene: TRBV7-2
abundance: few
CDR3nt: TGTGCCAGCAGCTTAGCCCGAGGGACCCAGCATTTT
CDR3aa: CASSLARGTQHF

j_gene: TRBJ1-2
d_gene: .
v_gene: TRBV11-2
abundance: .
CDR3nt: TGTGCCAGCAGCTTAGTTTGGCAGAACTATGGCTACACCTTC
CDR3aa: CASSLVWQNYGYTF

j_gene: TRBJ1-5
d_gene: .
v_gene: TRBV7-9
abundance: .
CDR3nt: TGTGCCAGCAGCTTAGTTTCGGGTTTCGGCAATCAGCCCCAGCATTTT
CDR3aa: CASSLVSGFGNQPQHF

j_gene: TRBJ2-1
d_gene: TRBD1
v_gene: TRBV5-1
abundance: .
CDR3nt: TGCGCCAGCAGCTCGACAGGGGATCTCCCCCATGAGCAGTTCTTC
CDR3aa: CASSSTGDLPHEQFF

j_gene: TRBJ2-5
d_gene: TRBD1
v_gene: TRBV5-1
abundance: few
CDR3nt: TGCGCCAGCAGCCCCACCGACAGGGGAGAGACCCAGTACTTC
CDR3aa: CASSPTDRGETQYF

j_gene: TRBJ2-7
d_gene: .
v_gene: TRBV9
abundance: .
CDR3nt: TGTGCCAGCAGCCCCCGGGGTCTCCTGGCCTACGAGCAGTACTTC
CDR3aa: CASSPRGLLAYEQYF

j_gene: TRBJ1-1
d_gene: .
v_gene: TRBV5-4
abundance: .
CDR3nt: TGTGCCAGCAGCGCGTCAGGGTTCATGAACACTGAAGCTTTCTTT
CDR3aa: CASSASGFMNTEAFF

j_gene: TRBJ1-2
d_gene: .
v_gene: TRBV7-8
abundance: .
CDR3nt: TGTGCCAGCAGCCCCCGCACAGGGAACTATGGCTACACCTTC
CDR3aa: CASSPRTGNYGYTF

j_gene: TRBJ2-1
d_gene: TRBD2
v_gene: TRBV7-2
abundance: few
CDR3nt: TGTGCCAGCAGCCCGTCGGGCGGGAGGGCCCCCAATGAGCAGTTCTTC
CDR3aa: CASSPSGGRAPNEQFF

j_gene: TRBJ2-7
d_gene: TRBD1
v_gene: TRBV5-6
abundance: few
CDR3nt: TGTGCCAGCAGCTTGCTAGGACAGGGAACCTACGAGCAGTACTTC
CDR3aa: CASSLLGQGTYEQYF

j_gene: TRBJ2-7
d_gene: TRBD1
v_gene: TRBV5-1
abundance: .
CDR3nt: TGCGCCAGCAGCCTTCGTATATCGGGACAGGGCGTCTCCTACGAGCAGTACTTC
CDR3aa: CASSLRISGQGVSYEQYF

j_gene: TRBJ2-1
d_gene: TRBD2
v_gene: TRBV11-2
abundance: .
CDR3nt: TGTGCCAGCAGCCGAGGACTAGCGGGGGTGGATGAGCAGTTCTTC
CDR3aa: CASSRGLAGVDEQFF

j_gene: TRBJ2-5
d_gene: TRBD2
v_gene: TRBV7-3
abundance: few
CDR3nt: TGTGCCAGCTCGCCGTGGGGGGGGGAGACCCAGTACTTC
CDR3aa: CASSPWGGETQYF

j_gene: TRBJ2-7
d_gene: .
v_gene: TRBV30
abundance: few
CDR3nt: TGTGCCTGGAGAGGCGGGACTCCCTACGAGCAGTACTTC
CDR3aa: CAWRGGTPYEQYF

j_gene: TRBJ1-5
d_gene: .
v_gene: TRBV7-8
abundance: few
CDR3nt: TGTGCCAGCAGCTTAGGGCAGATAAATCAGCCCCAGCATTTT
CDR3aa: CASSLGQINQPQHF

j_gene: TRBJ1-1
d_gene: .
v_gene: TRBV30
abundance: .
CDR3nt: TGTGCCTGGAGTCTTGTGTCCCGCTCGGACACTGAAGCTTTCTTT
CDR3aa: CAWSLVSRSDTEAFF

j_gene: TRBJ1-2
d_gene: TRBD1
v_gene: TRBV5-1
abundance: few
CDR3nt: TGCGCCAGCAGCTTACCATCCGGGACAGGGGATGGCTACACCTTC
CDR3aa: CASSLPSGTGDGYTF

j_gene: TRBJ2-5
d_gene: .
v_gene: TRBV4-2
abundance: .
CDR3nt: TGTGCCAGCAGCCGACTCGCTCAAACGGACAGCCAAGAGACCCAGTACTTC
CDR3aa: CASSRLAQTDSQETQYF

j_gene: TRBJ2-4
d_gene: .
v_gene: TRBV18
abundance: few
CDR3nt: TGTGCCAGCTCACCACCGGTCGGACAGACTAAGTACTTC
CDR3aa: CASSPPVGQTKYF

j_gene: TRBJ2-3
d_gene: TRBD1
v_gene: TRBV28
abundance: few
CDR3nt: TGTGCCAGCAGTACCCGACAGGGCTTTGATACGCAGTATTTT
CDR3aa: CASSTRQGFDTQYF

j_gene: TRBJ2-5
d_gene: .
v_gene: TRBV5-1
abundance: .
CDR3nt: TGCGCCAGCAGCCGAACCGCTAACAGGCAAGAGACCCAGTACTTC
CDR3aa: CASSRTANRQETQYF

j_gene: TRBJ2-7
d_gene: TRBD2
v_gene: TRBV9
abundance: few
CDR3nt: TGTGCCAGCAGCCTCCGACTAGCGGGAGGCAGCTACGAGCAGTACTTC
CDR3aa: CASSLRLAGGSYEQYF

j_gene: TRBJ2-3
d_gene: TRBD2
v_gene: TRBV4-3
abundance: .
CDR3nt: TGCGCCAGCAGCCAAGTGCTAGCGGGAGGGCCCGACACAGATACGCAGTATTTT
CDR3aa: CASSQVLAGGPDTDTQYF

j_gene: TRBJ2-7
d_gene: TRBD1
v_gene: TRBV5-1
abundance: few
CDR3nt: TGCGCCAGCAGACCCACAGGGGACGTCTACGAGCAGTACTTC
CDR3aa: CASRPTGDVYEQYF

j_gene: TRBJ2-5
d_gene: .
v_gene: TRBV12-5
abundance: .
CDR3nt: TGTGCTAGTGGTTTGGGGGCGGGAGAGACCCAGTACTTC
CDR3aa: CASGLGAGETQYF

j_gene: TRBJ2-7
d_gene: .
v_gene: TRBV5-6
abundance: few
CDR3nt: TGTGCCAGCAGCTTGGGTCCCGAGCGGTACGAGCAGTACTTC
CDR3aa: CASSLGPERYEQYF

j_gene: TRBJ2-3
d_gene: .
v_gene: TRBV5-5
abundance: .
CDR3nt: TGTGCCAGCAGCTTGCAGAGCACAGATACGCAGTATTTT
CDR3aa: CASSLQSTDTQYF

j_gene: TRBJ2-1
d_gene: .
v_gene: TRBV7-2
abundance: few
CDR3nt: TGTGCCAGCAGCCCCTGGGGAGTAAATGAGCAGTTCTTC
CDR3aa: CASSPWGVNEQFF

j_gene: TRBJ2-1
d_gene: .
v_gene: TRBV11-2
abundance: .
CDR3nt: TGTGCCAGCTCCGAGGAGTCGCTCAATGAGCAGTTCTTC
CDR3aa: CASSEESLNEQFF

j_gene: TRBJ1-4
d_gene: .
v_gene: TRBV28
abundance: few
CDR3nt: TGTGCCAGCAGCCCCGTCGTGGAGCGGAAACTGTTTTTT
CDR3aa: CASSPVVERKLFF

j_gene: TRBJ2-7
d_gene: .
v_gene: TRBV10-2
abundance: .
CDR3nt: TGCGCCAGCAGTGAGATCGGAGGTACCTACGAGCAGTACTTC
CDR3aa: CASSEIGGTYEQYF

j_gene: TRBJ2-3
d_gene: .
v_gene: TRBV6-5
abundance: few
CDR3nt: TGTGCCAGCAGTTACAGCGGACTCCGTGCAGATACGCAGTATTTT
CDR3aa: CASSYSGLRADTQYF

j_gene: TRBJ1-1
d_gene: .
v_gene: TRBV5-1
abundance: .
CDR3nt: TGCGCCAGCAGCTTGGGGAGCGGGGACACTGAAGCTTTCTTT
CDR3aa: CASSLGSGDTEAFF

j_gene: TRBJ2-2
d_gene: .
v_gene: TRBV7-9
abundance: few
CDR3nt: TGTGCCAGCAGACAGGTCACCGGGGAGCTGTTTTTT
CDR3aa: CASRQVTGELFF

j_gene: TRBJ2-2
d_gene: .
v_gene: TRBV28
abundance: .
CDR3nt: TGTGCCAGCAGCTTGGGACAACACACCGGGGAGCTGTTTTTT
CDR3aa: CASSLGQHTGELFF